What follows are 6 T cell receptor beta chains derived from one specimen sequenced in a study of cytomegalovirus exposure and HLA in healthy donors (dated by TCRdb to 2015 to 2018). Libraries were built with the immunoSEQ multiplex PCR assay. A mixture of 60 forward primers for TCR Vbeta segments and 13 reverse primers for TCR Jbeta segments was used in the multiplex PCR. Imported from immuneACCESS, the table was reduced by TCRdb to in-frame sequences with V and J called. These copies leave out some clones; in studies compared against another copy, an unresolved V gene accounts for under half, and the cause of the remainder is not known. For this sample there are tens of thousands of clones; approximately 71% appear just once. Jointly, the top ten make up roughly 25% of the sample. Sequenced: PBMCs. The receptor source for this set is a man over 45 in good health and CMV-seropositive.

This clone has a handful of counts. The rearrangement links TRBV13 to TRBJ1-1; D perhaps matches TRBD1 (6 bases). This CDR3 is 14 amino acids long. Germline V gives CDR1 PRHDT, CDR2 FYEKMQ (reference sequence). V lost 6 bases and J 7 bases, leaving 18 bases between the germline ends. The CDR3 is CASSLVGGASEAFF. CDR3 nucleotide sequence: TGTGCCAGCAGTCTCGTTGGGGGGGCCAGTGAAGCTTTCTTT.

In this sample, this clone turned up a few times. V is TRBV2 and J is TRBJ2-6; unclear D gene. From germline, CDR1 is SNHLY and CDR2 FYNNEI. The CDR3 length is 15 residues. The germline V and J ends were trimmed by 8 bases and 3 bases, with 14 bases remaining between them. Here the CDR3 reads CASLIAPFGANVLTF. CDR3 nucleotides: TGTGCCAGCCTCATAGCTCCCTTTGGGGCCAACGTCCTGACTTTC.

The chain employs TRBV28 and TRBJ1-5, with D perhaps TRBD1 (6 bases). Per the germline V gene, CDR1 is MDHEN and CDR2 is SYDVKM. V was clipped by 3 bases and J by 0 bases, with 9 bases between them. CDR3 size: 15 residues. The CDR3 sequence is CASSLTGGSNQPQHF. CDR3 sequence (DNA): TGTGCCAGCAGTTTGACAGGAGGTAGCAATCAGCCCCAGCATTTT.

This clone was seen just once. The rearrangement links TRBV19 to TRBJ1-1; 9 positions match TRBD1. In germline, CDR1 is LNHDA, CDR2 SQIVND (reference sequence). This CDR3 has 12 residues. V shed 6 bases and J 10 bases; nucleotides not matched to a gene: 6. The CDR3 is CASSQDRGRAFF. CDR3 nucleotide sequence: TGTGCCAGTAGCCAAGACAGGGGGAGAGCTTTCTTT.

This chain connects TRBV19 to TRBJ2-7; 10 bases are a match to TRBD1. Trimming cost V 5 bases and J 2 bases; bases outside gene matches: 6. CDR1 and CDR2 from the germline V gene are LNHDA and SQIVND (reference sequence). CDR3 length: 15 amino acids. DNA of the CDR3: TGTGCCAGTAGTCTTTGGACAGGGGGGACCTACGAGCAGTACTTC. Its translation: CASSLWTGGTYEQYF.

The CDR3 nucleotides are TGTGCCAGTAGAGGACAGGACCAAGAGACCCAGTACTTC. Translation: CASRGQDQETQYF. This chain connects TRBV19 to TRBJ2-5; 7 bases are a match to TRBD1. Germline CDR1 is LNHDA and CDR2 is SQIVND (reference sequence). V trimming: 6 bases; J trimming: 0 bases; junction bases outside the gene matches: 1. The CDR3 consists of 13 residues.